The 5 T cell receptor beta chains reported below all come from one sample, sequenced in a study of stem cell transplantation in POMP-related autoinflammatory disease. The method was immunoSEQ multiplex PCR; TCRdb's version includes in-frame clones alone and lacks a portion of them. The sample consists of 4,500 to 6,000 clones, under 95% of them appearing once. The source was CD8+ T cells from PBMCs, collected after stem cell transplantation. Receptor source: a human patient with POMP-related autoinflammation and immune dysregulation (PRAID). Some T cells may be graft donor cells.

This clone has only a few counts. The CDR3 nucleotides read TGCGCCAGCAGCTTGGTTATAGGCTACAATGAGCAGTTCTTC. It is translated as CASSLVIGYNEQFF. V gene TRBV5-1 combines with J gene TRBJ2-1; D gene uncertain. The V gene lost 0 bases and the J gene lost 3 bases, with 7 bases spanning the gap. The CDR3 runs to 14 residues. CDR1 and CDR2 (germline): SGHRS, YFSETQ.

J is TRBJ2-7 and V is TRBV4-3; the D is unclear. Trimming left V 0 bases short and J 3 bases short, with 15 bases between. Germline values: CDR1 LGHNA, CDR2 YSLEER. This CDR3 region has 16 residues. DNA of the CDR3: TGCGCCAGCAGCCAAGACGCTAGAGGTCAGAACTACGAGCAGTACTTC. Protein product: CASSQDARGQNYEQYF.

The chain carries TRBV24-1 and TRBJ1-1; 7 bases fit TRBD1. Per germline, CDR1 KGHDR and CDR2 SFDVKD. The CDR3 is made up of 13 amino acids. Trimming cost V 5 bases and J 11 bases; bases outside gene matches: 10. CDR3 sequence: CATSATRQGEAFF. As DNA, the CDR3 is TGTGCCACCAGTGCCACCCGACAGGGAGAGGCTTTCTTT.

The chain employs TRBV19 and TRBJ2-7; 7 nucleotides align to TRBD2. This CDR3 has 16 residues. Germline V gives CDR1 LNHDA, CDR2 SQIVND (reference sequence). Unmatched junction bases numbered 12, after V lost 3 bases and J lost 4 bases. The CDR3 spells CASSILAGEKTYEQYF. The CDR3 DNA follows: TGTGCCAGTAGTATTCTCGCGGGAGAGAAAACTTACGAGCAGTACTTC.

The chain combines TRBV7-9 with TRBJ1-1; D perhaps matches TRBD1 (6 bases). Per germline, CDR1 SEHNR and CDR2 FQNEAQ (reference sequence). Trimming cost V 4 bases and J 6 bases, with 12 bases left between them. The CDR3 spans 13 residues. The CDR3 DNA reads as TGTGCCAGCAGCTATCAGGGGACCGCTGAAGCTTTCTTT. Translation gives CASSYQGTAEAFF.